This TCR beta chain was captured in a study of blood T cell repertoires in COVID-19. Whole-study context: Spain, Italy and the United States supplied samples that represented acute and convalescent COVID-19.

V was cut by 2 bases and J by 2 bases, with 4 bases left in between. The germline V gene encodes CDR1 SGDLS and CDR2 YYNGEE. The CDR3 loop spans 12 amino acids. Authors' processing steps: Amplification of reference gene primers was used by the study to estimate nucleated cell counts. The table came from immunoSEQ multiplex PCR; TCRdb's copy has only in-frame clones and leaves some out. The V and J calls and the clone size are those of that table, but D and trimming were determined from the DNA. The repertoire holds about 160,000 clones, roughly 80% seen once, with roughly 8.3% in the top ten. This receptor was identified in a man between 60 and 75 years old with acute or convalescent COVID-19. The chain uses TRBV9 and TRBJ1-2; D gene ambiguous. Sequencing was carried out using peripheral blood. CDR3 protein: CASSVMNYGYTF. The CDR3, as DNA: TGTGCCAGCAGCGTCATGAACTATGGCTACACCTTC.